These T cell receptor beta chains were read from a single sample in a study of blood T cell repertoires in COVID-19. Here immunoSEQ multiplex PCR was the method, and the copy in TCRdb shows in-frame clones only, minus some. The table includes about 220,000 clones, roughly four fifths detected once. Sequences were obtained from peripheral blood. These receptors were obtained from a woman aged 65 to 85 with COVID-19, enrolled during active disease. CDR3s include the opening cysteine and the closing phenylalanine or tryptophan. D genes are given only for firm matches. Only some rows state a clone size, as once, few, many or a class for expanded clones.

size	V	D	J	CDR3	DNA
NA	TRBV18	NA	TRBJ2-5	CASSPNSQGGETQYF	TGTGCCAGCTCACCAAATTCTCAGGGCGGAGAGACCCAGTACTTC
NA	TRBV25-1	NA	TRBJ1-1	CASKTGERSTEAFF	TGTGCCAGCAAGACGGGGGAAAGGAGCACTGAAGCTTTCTTT
NA	TRBV7-2	TRBD2	TRBJ2-1	CASSLGSGRASEQFF	TGTGCCAGCAGCTTAGGTAGCGGGAGGGCCAGTGAGCAGTTCTTC
NA	TRBV19	NA	TRBJ1-5	CASSSAGKGIYQPQHF	TGTGCCAGTAGTTCAGCGGGGAAGGGAATTTATCAGCCCCAGCATTTT
NA	TRBV15	TRBD1	TRBJ1-1	CATSRDLLTGGIEAFF	TGTGCCACCAGCAGAGATTTATTGACAGGGGGCATTGAAGCTTTCTTT
many	TRBV7-9	NA	TRBJ2-7	CASSRDGLEQYF	TGTGCCAGCAGCAGGGACGGTTTAGAGCAGTACTTC
NA	TRBV5-1	NA	TRBJ2-2	CASSLAGPDTGELFF	TGCGCCAGCAGCTTGGCAGGGCCGGACACCGGGGAGCTGTTTTTT
few	TRBV7-9	TRBD1	TRBJ1-2	CASSLKRTGTNYGYTF	TGTGCCAGCAGCTTAAAACGGACAGGGACGAACTATGGCTACACCTTC
NA	TRBV10-3	TRBD1	TRBJ2-1	CAISDRGQGASYNEQFF	TGTGCCATCAGTGACCGGGGACAGGGGGCTTCCTACAATGAGCAGTTCTTC
NA	TRBV5-4	NA	TRBJ1-1	CASSLQGSAEAFF	TGTGCCAGCAGCCTACAGGGTAGCGCTGAAGCTTTCTTT
NA	TRBV19	NA	TRBJ1-2	CASIPSGHLIYGYTF	TGTGCCAGTATTCCCTCGGGACACCTAATTTATGGCTACACCTTC
once	TRBV10-3	TRBD2	TRBJ2-1	CAISRTSQDNEQFF	TGTGCCATCAGTAGGACTAGTCAGGACAATGAGCAGTTCTTC
NA	TRBV5-1	NA	TRBJ2-5	CASSRRMRQETQYF	TGCGCCAGCAGTAGGAGAATGAGACAAGAGACCCAGTACTTC
NA	TRBV4-3	TRBD2	TRBJ2-7	CASSLGLAAYEQYF	TGCGCCAGCAGCCTCGGACTAGCGGCCTACGAGCAGTACTTC
NA	TRBV5-8	NA	TRBJ1-4	CASSLTMGAREKLFF	TGTGCCAGCAGCCTCACAATGGGGGCTAGGGAAAAACTGTTTTTT
few	TRBV21-1	NA	TRBJ1-1	CASSKLTGSPEAFF	TGTGCCAGCAGCAAATTGACAGGGTCACCTGAAGCTTTCTTT
NA	TRBV25-1	NA	TRBJ2-2	CASSKDSANTGELFF	TGTGCCAGCAGTAAAGACAGCGCGAACACCGGGGAGCTGTTTTTT
few	TRBV27	TRBD2	TRBJ2-3	CASRGKGGGISTDTQYF	TGTGCCAGCCGTGGAAAGGGCGGGGGGATTAGCACAGATACGCAGTATTTT
NA	TRBV18	TRBD2	TRBJ2-1	CASSPGIGGSEDNEQFF	TGTGCCAGCTCACCCGGGATTGGCGGGAGTGAAGACAATGAGCAGTTCTTC
NA	TRBV30	NA	TRBJ1-1	CAWSEGAEAFF	TGTGCCTGGAGCGAAGGGGCAGAAGCTTTCTTT
NA	TRBV28	TRBD1	TRBJ2-7	CATETGAPRGSYEQYF	TGTGCCACCGAGACAGGGGCCCCCCGGGGCTCCTACGAGCAGTACTTC
NA	TRBV28	NA	TRBJ1-1	CASSFSGKRNTEAFF	TGTGCCAGCAGTTTCAGTGGTAAAAGGAACACTGAAGCTTTCTTT
NA	TRBV2	NA	TRBJ1-1	CASSEIVLNTEAFF	TGTGCCAGCAGTGAAATAGTTTTGAACACTGAAGCTTTCTTT
NA	TRBV21-1	NA	TRBJ2-7	CASSKSGSCYEQYF	TGTGCCAGCAGCAAGTCAGGGTCTTGCTACGAGCAGTACTTC
few	TRBV6-5	TRBD1	TRBJ1-2	CASKAGGRYGYTF	TGTGCCAGCAAGGCAGGGGGGAGGTATGGCTACACCTTC
many	TRBV27	NA	TRBJ2-7	CASGPHTYEQYF	TGTGCCAGCGGGCCACACACCTACGAGCAGTACTTC
NA	TRBV24-1	NA	TRBJ1-1	CATSSPGQKGTEAFF	TGTGCCACCAGCAGCCCGGGACAAAAAGGTACTGAAGCTTTCTTT
NA	TRBV28	TRBD1	TRBJ1-2	CASSYRDSRANYGYTF	TGTGCCAGCAGTTATAGGGACAGTCGAGCTAACTATGGCTACACCTTC
NA	TRBV5-1	TRBD1	TRBJ1-5	CASSYGTANQPQHF	TGCGCCAGCAGCTACGGGACAGCGAATCAGCCCCAGCATTTT
NA	TRBV5-4	TRBD2	TRBJ2-2	CASSLPDLGRTGELFF	TGTGCCAGCAGCCTCCCGGACCTCGGGAGGACCGGGGAGCTGTTTTTT
NA	TRBV7-2	TRBD1	TRBJ1-5	CASSLPTGDRNQPQHF	TGTGCCAGCAGCTTACCTACAGGGGATCGCAATCAGCCCCAGCATTTT
NA	TRBV7-9	TRBD1	TRBJ1-4	CASAGTGIEKLFF	TGTGCCAGCGCCGGGACAGGGATCGAAAAACTGTTTTTT
NA	TRBV4-1	TRBD2	TRBJ2-1	CASSQRTSGSLYNEQFF	TGCGCCAGCAGCCAAAGGACTAGCGGGAGCCTTTACAATGAGCAGTTCTTC
NA	TRBV30	NA	TRBJ1-1	CAWRTFNKNTEAFF	TGTGCCTGGAGAACATTCAATAAGAACACTGAAGCTTTCTTT
NA	TRBV28	NA	TRBJ1-5	CASGNRGPNQPQHF	TGTGCCAGCGGAAATAGGGGTCCCAATCAGCCCCAGCATTTT
NA	TRBV28	NA	TRBJ2-7	CASSLGGAGRYEQYF	TGTGCCAGCAGTTTAGGGGGGGCAGGGCGGTACGAGCAGTACTTC
NA	TRBV2	NA	TRBJ1-5	CASSDFGRGREQPQHF	TGTGCCAGCAGTGATTTTGGCAGGGGTCGTGAGCAGCCCCAGCATTTT
NA	TRBV6-2/TRBV6-3	NA	TRBJ1-1	CASSSYSNTEAFF	TGTGCCAGCAGTTCGTACAGTAACACTGAAGCTTTCTTT
NA	TRBV6-5	NA	TRBJ1-1	CASKRDQNTEAFF	TGTGCCAGCAAGAGGGATCAGAACACTGAAGCTTTCTTT
NA	TRBV18	NA	TRBJ1-3	CASSPRAGVSLSPSRASGNTIYF	TGTGCCAGCTCACCACGGGCAGGTGTCTCCCTTTCTCCTTCGCGGGCCTCTGGAAACACCATATATTTT
NA	TRBV7-9	TRBD2	TRBJ2-3	CASSLVGGRVATDTQYF	TGTGCCAGCAGCTTAGTTGGCGGGAGGGTTGCGACAGATACGCAGTATTTT
NA	TRBV6-1	NA	TRBJ1-5	CASSEALQGRNQPQHF	TGTGCCAGCAGTGAAGCGCTACAGGGTCGGAATCAGCCCCAGCATTTT
once	TRBV20-1	NA	TRBJ1-1	CSASRVRTLNTEAFF	TGCAGTGCTAGTAGGGTTCGGACTTTGAACACTGAAGCTTTCTTT
NA	TRBV2	TRBD2	TRBJ2-2	CASSVIAGGTTGELFF	TGTGCCAGCAGTGTTATAGCGGGAGGGACCACCGGGGAGCTGTTTTTT
NA	TRBV28	NA	TRBJ2-7	CASSSPPGYGSYEQYF	TGTGCCAGCAGTTCGCCTCCGGGGTACGGGTCCTACGAGCAGTACTTC
NA	TRBV30	NA	TRBJ1-4	CAWSSSGTPPEKLFF	TGTGCCTGGAGTAGCTCCGGGACACCGCCTGAAAAACTGTTTTTT
NA	TRBV18	NA	TRBJ1-1	CASSTIRGAGGEAFF	TGTGCCAGCTCCACCATCCGGGGGGCCGGGGGTGAAGCTTTCTTT
NA	TRBV6-6	NA	TRBJ2-2	CASSFLKVANTGELFF	TGTGCCAGCAGTTTCCTTAAAGTAGCGAACACCGGGGAGCTGTTTTTT
NA	TRBV6-4	NA	TRBJ1-1	CASRVTVNTEAFF	TGTGCCAGCAGAGTTACAGTGAACACTGAAGCTTTCTTT
NA	TRBV10-2	TRBD1	TRBJ2-3	CASSPGTGRGTQYF	TGCGCCAGCAGTCCCGGGACAGGGAGGGGTACGCAGTATTTT
NA	TRBV3-1/TRBV3-2	TRBD1	TRBJ1-1	CASSPAGQLMNTEAFF	TGTGCCAGCAGTCCCGCGGGACAGCTCATGAACACTGAAGCTTTCTTT
NA	TRBV2	NA	TRBJ1-1	CARASDTEAFF	TGTGCCAGGGCTTCTGACACTGAAGCTTTCTTT
NA	TRBV6-2/TRBV6-3	NA	TRBJ2-3	CASSYSLVADTQYF	TGTGCCAGCAGTTACTCGCTAGTGGCAGATACGCAGTATTTT
once	TRBV28	NA	TRBJ2-1	CASSLGRGQFF	TGTGCCAGCAGTTTAGGCAGGGGCCAGTTCTTC
once	TRBV5-1	NA	TRBJ2-4	CASSLGGEDIQYF	TGCGCCAGCAGCTTGGGGGGCGAGGACATTCAGTACTTC
NA	TRBV19	NA	TRBJ1-1	CASRDTGEYTEAFF	TGTGCCTCCCGGGACACCGGGGAGTACACTGAAGCTTTCTTT
NA	TRBV3-1/TRBV3-2	TRBD2	TRBJ2-2	CASSLLPGLAGGPGSGELFF	TGTGCCAGCAGCCTACTACCTGGACTAGCGGGAGGGCCAGGTTCCGGGGAGCTGTTTTTT
few	TRBV2	TRBD1	TRBJ2-2	CASDNTGASGELFF	TGTGCCAGCGATAACACAGGGGCGTCCGGGGAGCTGTTTTTT
once	TRBV6-5	TRBD1	TRBJ1-1	CASRSTTGGEAFF	TGTGCCAGCAGGTCTACGACAGGGGGTGAAGCTTTCTTT
NA	TRBV18	NA	TRBJ1-6	CASSPAAPSAYPAPLHF	TGTGCCAGCTCACCCGCTGCCCCGTCCGCCTACCCGGCACCCCTCCACTTT